The 22 T cell receptor beta chains below all came from one sample that was sequenced in a study of blood T cell repertoires in COVID-19. TCRdb keeps only in-frame clones here, not all; method: immunoSEQ multiplex PCR. The sample holds about 180,000 clones; 75% to 90% are singletons and the top ten take over 9.5%. Sequenced input: peripheral blood. The receptors stem from a human donor with active or convalescent COVID-19. The donor label of this sample is uncertain.

This chain links TRBV19 with TRBJ1-2, with D unclear. With 3 bases removed from V and 1 base from J, the gap between germline ends came to 6 bases. From germline, CDR1 is LNHDA and CDR2 SQIVND (reference sequence). The CDR3 is made up of 13 amino acids. The CDR3 spells CASSITDNYGYTF. CDR3 DNA sequence: TGTGCCAGTAGTATTACAGATAACTATGGCTACACCTTC. Full variable domain (missing parts from reference TRBV19 and TRBJ1-2): DGGITQSPKYLFRKEGQNVTLSCEQNLNHDAMYWYRQDPGQGLRLIYYSQIVNDFQKGDIAEGYSVSREKKESFPLTVTSAQKNPTAFYLCASSITDNYGYTFGSGTRLTVV.

The chain joins TRBV7-2 to TRBJ2-3; 12 positions match TRBD1. Germline V gene data show CDR1 as SGHTA and CDR2 as FQGNSA. Trimming removed 8 bases from V and 2 bases from J; junction bases left unmatched: 2. The CDR3 has 14 amino acids. The CDR3 loop reads CASLGQGATDTQYF. For the CDR3, the DNA is TGTGCCAGCCTGGGACAGGGGGCCACAGATACGCAGTATTTT.

This chain joins TRBV4-2 and TRBJ1-1, with 10 nucleotides matching TRBD1. Trimming cost V 7 bases and J 5 bases; bases outside gene matches: 13. CDR1 LGHNA and CDR2 YNFKEQ come from the germline V gene. The CDR3 contains 16 residues. The CDR3 loop is CASNWRTGGFWTEAFF. Here the CDR3 DNA reads TGTGCCAGCAACTGGCGGACAGGGGGTTTTTGGACTGAAGCTTTCTTT.

This chain uses TRBV9 with TRBJ1-2, with a tentative D call TRBD1 (5 bases). Trimming left V 0 bases short and J 1 base short, with 7 bases between. The V gene's germline CDR1 is SGDLS and CDR2 YYNGEE. The CDR3 contains 14 residues. The CDR3 bases are TGTGCCAGCAGCGTAGAGGGGTTTAACTATGGCTACACCTTC. Translated, it gives CASSVEGFNYGYTF.

The CDR3 coding sequence is TGCAGCGCCGTGACAGGGGGCCTCTACGAGCAGTACTTC. Protein sequence: CSAVTGGLYEQYF. This sequence joins TRBV29-1 and TRBJ2-7, with 10 bases matching TRBD1. Germline lookup yields CDR1 SQVTM and CDR2 ANQGSEA. This CDR3 is built from 13 residues. Unmatched junction bases numbered 6, after V lost 7 bases and J lost 3 bases.

This clone has only a few counts. The CDR3 protein is CASSLGGGWDEKLFF. The CDR3, as DNA: TGTGCCAGCAGCTTAGGAGGGGGCTGGGATGAAAAACTGTTTTTT. The rearrangement joins TRBV7-9 to TRBJ1-4; 7 bases are a match to TRBD1. Germline trimming cut 1 base from V and 6 bases from J; bases unmatched to any gene: 5. Per the germline V gene, CDR1 is SEHNR and CDR2 is FQNEAQ (reference sequence). This CDR3 has 15 amino acids.

The V call is TRBV28, the J call TRBJ1-5; tentative D call: TRBD1 (5 bases). Germline lookup yields CDR1 MDHEN and CDR2 SYDVKM. V was pared by 3 bases and J by 4 bases, with 13 bases between. The CDR3 is made up of 15 amino acids. The CDR3 DNA reads as TGTGCCAGCAGTTTGCAGGGCAAGGGAAATCAGCCCCAGCATTTT. Protein sequence: CASSLQGKGNQPQHF.

V gene TRBV7-9 combines with J gene TRBJ1-4, with a weak D call TRBD1 (6 bases). V was shortened by 7 bases and J by 4 bases, with 16 bases between the two germline ends. This CDR3 has 15 amino acids. Germline V gene data show CDR1 as SEHNR and CDR2 as FQNEAQ (reference sequence). CDR3 sequence (DNA): TGTGCCAGCACCACCAACAGGGCCTTTAATGAAAAACTGTTTTTT. Translation gives CASTTNRAFNEKLFF.

The gene calls are TRBV15 and TRBJ2-1; 11 nucleotides align to TRBD2. CDR3 length: 17 residues. The junction had 6 bases not matched to a gene; V was cut back by 4 bases and J by 1 base. CDR1 LNHNV and CDR2 YYDKDF come from the germline V gene (reference sequence). The CDR3 loop is CATSTRRLAGSYNEQFF. CDR3 bases: TGTGCCACCAGCACTCGAAGACTAGCGGGGTCCTACAATGAGCAGTTCTTC.

The chain is built from TRBV7-9 and TRBJ2-2; TRBD2 is a possible D gene (5 bases). The CDR3 has 15 amino acids. V was trimmed by 4 bases and J by 6 bases, leaving 15 bases between them. Germline assignment: CDR1 SEHNR and CDR2 FQNEAQ (reference sequence). The CDR3 nucleotides read TGTGCCAGCAGCTCTGCCGGCGGGCCCGCCGGGGAGCTGTTTTTT. Translation gives CASSSAGGPAGELFF.

This clone was observed a single time. The V call is TRBV7-3, the J call TRBJ2-1; possibly TRBD2 for D (7 bases). The germline V gene has CDR1 SGHTA and CDR2 FQGTGA. V gave up 2 bases and J gave up 9 bases, with 14 bases separating them. CDR3 size: 14 residues. For the CDR3, the DNA is TGTGCCAGCAGCTTATGGGGGGGCCAGGGTGAGCAGTTCTTC. Amino acid sequence: CASSLWGGQGEQFF.

This chain links TRBV11-2 with TRBJ2-3; tentative D call: TRBD2 (7 bases). CDR1 is SGHAT and CDR2 is FQNNGV in the germline V gene. Trimming shortened V by 4 bases and J by 2 bases, and 25 bases separated the two germline ends. The CDR3 runs 19 residues. The CDR3 nucleotides read TGTGCCAGCAGCTGGGGCCATGGCGTCGGGGGGCCCAACACAGATACGCAGTATTTT. This sequence encodes CASSWGHGVGGPNTDTQYF. Full variable domain (rest looked up from reference TRBV11-2 and TRBJ2-3): EAGVAQSPRYKIIEKRQSVAFWCNPISGHATLYWYQQILGQGPKLLIQFQNNGVVDDSQLPKDRFSAERLKGVDSTLKIQPAKLEDSAVYLCASSWGHGVGGPNTDTQYFGPGTRLTVL.

The rearrangement joins TRBV25-1 to TRBJ2-2; TRBD1 is a possible D gene (6 bases). V lost 4 bases, J lost 3 bases, and 9 bases lay in between. This CDR3 contains 14 residues. Germline CDR1 reads MGHDK; CDR2 reads SYGVNS. The CDR3 region is CASSGTADTGELFF. The CDR3 DNA is TGTGCCAGCAGTGGGACAGCTGACACCGGGGAGCTGTTTTTT.

V gene TRBV24-1 combines with J gene TRBJ1-5; no definite D call. The CDR3 length is 18 residues. Germline CDR1 KGHDR, CDR2 SFDVKD. Trimming removed 10 bases from V and 0 bases from J, with 24 bases in between. The CDR3 region has the DNA TGTGCCACTTGTGTCACAGAAAAGGTCCCTAATAGCAATCAGCCCCAGCATTTT. It encodes CATCVTEKVPNSNQPQHF.

The table lists this clone with a few counts. The chain has TRBV7-3 and TRBJ2-2, with D perhaps TRBD1 (5 bases). Trimming cost V 2 bases and J 4 bases, with 8 bases left between them. This CDR3 region has 14 residues. Germline CDR1 reads SGHTA; CDR2 reads FQGTGA. CDR3 loop: CASSLQGSTGELFF. In nucleotides, the CDR3 is TGTGCCAGCAGCTTACAGGGAAGCACCGGGGAGCTGTTTTTT. The full variable domain, completed using reference TRBV7-3 and TRBJ2-2, is GAGVSQTPSNKVTEKGKYVELRCDPISGHTALYWYRQSLGQGPEFLIYFQGTGAADDSGLPNDRFFAVRPEGSVSTLKIQRTERGDSAVYLCASSLQGSTGELFFGEGSRLTVL.

The gene calls are TRBV24-1 and TRBJ2-5, with 8 bases fitting TRBD1. Trimming removed 5 bases from V and 0 bases from J; junction bases left unmatched: 7. The CDR3 totals 16 residues. Germline V gene sequence: CDR1 KGHDR, CDR2 SFDVKD. Here the CDR3 DNA reads TGTGCCACCAGTGCCCAGACAGGGGCCCACCAAGAGACCCAGTACTTC. This translates into CATSAQTGAHQETQYF.

This clone was detected only a few times. V and J are TRBV7-2 and TRBJ2-3; TRBD1 matches 7 bases. The length of the CDR3 is 14 residues. Trimming cost V 5 bases and J 4 bases; bases outside gene matches: 6. Germline-derived CDR1 and CDR2 are SGHTA and FQGNSA. CDR3 sequence reads: CASSLQTGPDTQYF. The DNA of the CDR3 is TGTGCCAGCAGCCTCCAGACAGGGCCAGATACGCAGTATTTT.

This chain connects TRBV5-6 to TRBJ2-1, with D possibly TRBD1 on 6 matching bases. The germline V gene has CDR1 SGHDT and CDR2 YYEEEE. Trimming took 5 bases from V and 8 from J, leaving 14 bases between them. The CDR3 contains 13 residues. The CDR3 loop is CASSKRTVDEQFF. Written as DNA, the CDR3 is TGTGCCAGCAGTAAACGGACAGTTGATGAGCAGTTCTTC.

V is TRBV12-3 or TRBV12-4 and J is TRBJ2-1, with D perhaps TRBD2 (6 bases). V was trimmed by 5 bases and J by 8 bases, leaving 13 bases between them. The CDR3 length is 13 residues. The chain's CDR3 is CASSPAGLYEQFF. DNA for the CDR3: TGTGCCAGCAGTCCCGCGGGGTTATATGAGCAGTTCTTC.

This rearrangement joins TRBV11-1 to TRBJ1-2; the D gene is possibly TRBD1 (5 bases). The V and J ends lost 5 bases and 7 bases respectively, with 17 bases between them. Germline assignment: CDR1 SGHAT and CDR2 FQDESV (reference sequence). This CDR3 has 14 amino acids. In DNA, the CDR3 is TGTGCCAGCAGCCACGCCCCAGGGCGGCGTGGCTACACCTTC. Encoded protein: CASSHAPGRRGYTF.

CDR3 DNA: TGTGCCAGCTCACGGCAGGGGAATGAAAAACTGTTTTTT. It translates to CASSRQGNEKLFF. This chain connects TRBV18 to TRBJ1-4; D may be TRBD1 (6 bases). V lost 4 bases and J 5 bases, leaving 8 bases between the germline ends. Looked up from germline, CDR1 is KGHSH and CDR2 is LQKENI. The CDR3 consists of 13 residues.

This chain joins TRBV5-4 and TRBJ1-1, with D possibly being TRBD1 (6 bases). With 4 bases removed from V and 7 bases from J, the gap between germline ends came to 17 bases. Germline-derived CDR1 and CDR2 are SGHNT and YYREEE (reference sequence). The CDR3 extends over 14 amino acids. The CDR3 coding sequence is TGTGCCAGCAGCCGGAAAACGGGACAAAGTGAAGCTTTCTTT. Translation: CASSRKTGQSEAFF.